This TCR beta chain was recovered during a study of cytomegalovirus exposure and HLA in healthy donors. Study-wide results and caveats: Some TCR beta chains (approximately 180 of them) were listed as cytomegalovirus-associated. It was reported that the classifier diagnosed cytomegalovirus status with high specificity and sensitivity in both the original and validation cohorts.

About this clone itself: Its cognate antigen is unknown.

The primer mix had 60 Vbeta and 13 Jbeta primers. As handled by the study authors: Some 10 million shared chains were among the roughly 80 million unique TCR beta chains that a later analysis counted. Profiled with immunoSEQ multiplex PCR; TCRdb holds only in-frame clones, not every one. V and J calls and clone size are as listed in that table; D and trimming were resolved from the DNA. The sample has over 110,000 clones; roughly 79% are singletons. Trimming left V 0 bases short and J 1 base short, with 8 bases between. Germline CDR1 SGHRS, CDR2 YFSETQ. This CDR3 is built from 15 residues. V is TRBV5-1 and J is TRBJ1-5; D is perhaps TRBD1 (6 bases). The sample taken for sequencing was PBMCs. The TCR was taken from an older woman in good health and CMV-seropositive. The CDR3 here is CASSLEGVSNQPQHF. As DNA, the CDR3 is TGCGCCAGCAGCTTGGAGGGGGTGAGCAATCAGCCCCAGCATTTT.